Detailed here is one T cell receptor beta chain. TCRdb fed the 5' RACE reads into MiXCR, producing one record per CDR3 protein. This table holds about 170,000 distinct CDR3 sequences, around 20% found once. This sample was included in a study of CD8 T cells in ankylosing spondylitis. V lost 1 base and J lost 14, with 17 bases in between. From germline, CDR1 is SGHVS and CDR2 FQNEAQ. The CDR3 runs to 14 residues. The material sequenced was blood, either unsorted or a sorted T cell fraction (not recorded which). The TCR comes from a male donor with ankylosing spondylitis or in good health (not recorded which). The chain recombines TRBV7-8 with TRBJ1-4; D remains unclear. The CDR3 DNA follows: TGTGCCAGCAGCTTAGGCTCTTTCGCAGGAAGGCTGTTTTTT. It is translated as CASSLGSFAGRLFF.